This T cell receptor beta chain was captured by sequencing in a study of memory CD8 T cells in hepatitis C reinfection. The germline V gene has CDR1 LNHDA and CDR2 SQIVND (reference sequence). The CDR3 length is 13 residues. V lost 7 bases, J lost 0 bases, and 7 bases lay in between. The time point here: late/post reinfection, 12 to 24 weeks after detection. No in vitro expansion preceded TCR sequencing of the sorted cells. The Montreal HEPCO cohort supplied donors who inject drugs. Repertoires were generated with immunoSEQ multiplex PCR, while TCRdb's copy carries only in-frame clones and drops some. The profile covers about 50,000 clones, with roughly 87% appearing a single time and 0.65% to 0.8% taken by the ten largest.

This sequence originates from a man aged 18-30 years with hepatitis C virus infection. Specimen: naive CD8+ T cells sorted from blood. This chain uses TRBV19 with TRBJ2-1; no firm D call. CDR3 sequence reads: CASTESSYNEQFF. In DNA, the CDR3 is TGTGCCAGTACGGAGAGCTCCTACAATGAGCAGTTCTTC.